This record concerns one T cell receptor (beta chain) sequence. The target antigen is unknown. This sample stems from a study of cytomegalovirus exposure and HLA in healthy donors. Study-level findings and limits: Trimming of TCR beta V- and J-genes showed a link, identified in a later analysis, to a missense DCLRE1C variant. Later on, an analysis tied approximately 17,000 TCR beta sequences to HLA alleles at 0.05 false discovery rate.

60 Vbeta and 13 Jbeta primers were used in PCR. Methods used by the authors: An analysis performed later counted around 86 million unique TCR beta chains (approximately 12 million of them shared). Method: immunoSEQ multiplex PCR; TCRdb's copy keeps in-frame clones and lacks some. That table is the source of V, J and clone size, and D and trimming were worked out from the DNA. The sample holds tens of thousands of clones, around 80% seen once. The CDR3 extends over 13 amino acids. Sequenced input: PBMCs. The receptor's source is a woman between 45 and 65 years old in good health and CMV-seropositive. This chain joins TRBV21-1 and TRBJ1-1; TRBD1 is the table's D call and was not checked against the DNA. TRBV21-1 is designated a pseudogene. CDR3: CASSRTGGGEAFF. The CDR3 DNA reads as TGTGCCAGCAGTCGGACAGGGGGTGGTGAAGCTTTCTTT.